The clone carrying this T cell receptor beta chain showed up many times. Clinical Activity Scores of at least 3, NOSPECS grades of at least 4 and durations under 3 months characterized ophthalmopathy patients. The CDR3 runs to 16 residues. The V segment lost 3 bases and the J segment 9 bases; nucleotides outside the gene matches: 12. Germline V CDR1 and CDR2: SGHTA, FQGNSA. The data belong to a study of T cells in Graves' hyperthyroidism and ophthalmopathy. RNA transcripts gave rise to amplified TCR beta CDR3 regions. The HTBI set primed first-round TCR CDR3 RT-PCR. Via MiXCR, TCRdb re-called the multiplex PCR reads, giving one row per CDR3 protein. The sample lists fewer than 500,000 distinct CDR3 sequences, roughly 15% occurring once.

The TCR comes from a man between 18 and 35 years old with Graves' ophthalmopathy. This chain joins TRBV7-2 and TRBJ2-1; TRBD2 matches 9 bases. Sequencing input: blood. The CDR3 protein is CASSFRPAGGQGEQFF. In nucleotides, the CDR3 is TGTGCCAGCAGCTTTAGGCCGGCGGGGGGGCAGGGTGAGCAGTTCTTC. The whole variable domain, filled in from reference TRBV7-2 and TRBJ2-1, reads GAGVSQSPSNKVTEKGKDVELRCDPISGHTALYWYRQSLGQGLEFLIYFQGNSAPDKSGLPSDRFSAERTGGSVSTLTIQRTQQEDSAVYLCASSFRPAGGQGEQFFGPGTRLTVL.